The rows below give T cell receptor beta chains drawn from one sample of a study of cytomegalovirus exposure and HLA in healthy donors. Generated by immunoSEQ multiplex PCR, the TCRdb table keeps only in-frame clones and is missing some. The table has some 200,000 clones, nearly 80% seen once; the top ten hold 2.9%. Sequenced input: PBMCs. The source is a female donor in good health and CMV-seronegative. CDR3s include the opening cysteine and the closing phenylalanine or tryptophan. D genes are given only for firm matches. The size of a clone is reported for some rows only, either as once, few or many, or as a class for expanded clones.

j_call v_call clone_size d_call cdr3_aa cdr3_nt
TRBJ2-6 TRBV7-8 . TRBD1 CASSQRTGAISGANVLTF TGTGCCAGCAGCCAACGGACAGGGGCGATCTCTGGGGCCAACGTCCTGACTTTC
TRBJ1-5 TRBV21-1 . . CASSKPGYSNQPQHF TGTGCCAGCAGCAAACCGGGATATAGCAATCAGCCCCAGCATTTT
TRBJ2-1 TRBV15 once TRBD2 CATSREELLAGGWYGYNEQFF TGTGCCACCAGCAGAGAGGAGCTACTAGCGGGAGGGTGGTACGGGTACAATGAGCAGTTCTTC
TRBJ2-5 TRBV7-2 . TRBD2 CASSLESGSGETQYF TGTGCCAGCAGCTTAGAAAGCGGGAGCGGGGAGACCCAGTACTTC
TRBJ1-2 TRBV6-6 few . CASSYSSVGRVTGYTF TGTGCCAGCAGTTACTCGAGCGTAGGCCGTGTCACTGGCTACACCTTC
TRBJ2-7 TRBV19 . . CASSLRAFYEQYF TGTGCCAGTAGTCTGCGGGCCTTCTACGAGCAGTACTTC
TRBJ2-2 TRBV6-5 . . CASKQGLRTGELFF TGTGCCAGCAAGCAGGGACTTCGCACCGGGGAGCTGTTTTTT
TRBJ2-7 TRBV6-6 . TRBD2 CASSDPGLAAPYEQYF TGTGCCAGCAGCGATCCGGGACTAGCTGCTCCCTACGAGCAGTACTTC
TRBJ1-2 TRBV5-1 . . CASSPEGPQGRNYGYTF TGCGCCAGCAGCCCGGAGGGTCCCCAGGGAAGGAACTATGGCTACACCTTC
TRBJ2-2 TRBV2 . . CASCGQGTGAGELFF TGTGCCAGCTGCGGGCAGGGGACGGGCGCCGGGGAGCTGTTTTTT
TRBJ1-5 TRBV7-2 . . CASSLGSGASNQPQHF TGTGCCAGCAGCTTAGGGTCAGGGGCTAGCAATCAGCCCCAGCATTTT
TRBJ2-5 TRBV2 once TRBD2 CASSERIVTSGFQETQYF TGTGCCAGCAGTGAAAGGATAGTGACTAGCGGGTTCCAAGAGACCCAGTACTTC
TRBJ2-7 TRBV18 . . CASSPRDFRSYEQYF TGTGCCAGCTCACCACGGGACTTTCGATCCTACGAGCAGTACTTC
TRBJ2-7 TRBV5-1 . TRBD2 CASKYSGGTSYEQYF TGCGCCAGCAAATATAGCGGGGGAACGTCCTACGAGCAGTACTTC
TRBJ2-1 TRBV25-1 . TRBD1 CASSTPGGSSYNEQFF TGTGCCAGCAGCACCCCAGGGGGTAGCTCCTACAATGAGCAGTTCTTC
TRBJ1-5 TRBV19 . . CASRLPQHF TGTGCCAGCCGTCTGCCCCAGCATTTT
TRBJ2-7 TRBV6-1 . . CASSEWGENYEQYF TGTGCCAGCAGTGAATGGGGGGAGAACTACGAGCAGTACTTC
TRBJ2-7 TRBV21-1 . . CASSKGDNSYEQYF TGTGCCAGCAGCAAAGGTGACAACTCCTACGAGCAGTACTTC
TRBJ1-4 TRBV30 . . CAWSRTATNEKLFF TGTGCCTGGAGTCGGACAGCAACTAATGAAAAACTGTTTTTT
TRBJ2-6 TRBV6-4 . . CASSDSSTSGANVLTF TGTGCCAGCAGTGACTCTTCCACATCTGGGGCCAACGTCCTGACTTTC
TRBJ2-1 TRBV5-1 . TRBD2 CASSLEGTSYYNEQFF TGCGCCAGCAGCTTGGAAGGGACTAGCTACTACAATGAGCAGTTCTTC
TRBJ1-3 TRBV2 . . CACLSGDSGNTIYF TGTGCCTGCCTCAGCGGAGACTCTGGAAACACCATATATTTT
TRBJ2-7 TRBV11-3 . TRBD1 CASSLGQVRYEQYF TGTGCCAGCAGCCTTGGACAGGTTCGCTACGAGCAGTACTTC
TRBJ1-1 TRBV18 few TRBD1 CASSRDRVNTEAFF TGTGCCAGCTCACGGGACAGGGTTAACACTGAAGCTTTCTTT
TRBJ2-7 TRBV27 once TRBD2 CASGTSGPTYEQYF TGTGCCAGCGGAACTAGCGGACCTACCTACGAGCAGTACTTC
TRBJ2-5 TRBV29-1 . TRBD2 CSVGLAGVAETQYF TGCAGCGTCGGACTAGCGGGAGTGGCAGAGACCCAGTACTTC
TRBJ1-2 TRBV7-8 few TRBD1 CASSSLDREDGYTF TGTGCCAGCAGCTCCCTGGACAGGGAAGATGGCTACACCTTC
TRBJ2-5 TRBV9 . TRBD2 CASSSQAGTQETQYF TGTGCCAGCAGCTCACAAGCGGGGACGCAAGAGACCCAGTACTTC
TRBJ2-7 TRBV30 . . CAWRGEGGYEQYF TGTGCCTGGAGGGGAGAGGGGGGGTACGAGCAGTACTTC
TRBJ1-2 TRBV10-3 . . CAISEVSTTRDGYTF TGTGCCATCAGTGAGGTTTCGACTACTCGTGATGGCTACACCTTC
TRBJ2-2 TRBV6-6 few . CASRTVDTGELFF TGTGCCAGCCGGACAGTGGACACCGGGGAGCTGTTTTTT
TRBJ2-2 TRBV30 . TRBD1 CAWRWTGGTGELFF TGTGCCTGGAGATGGACAGGGGGAACCGGGGAGCTGTTTTTT
TRBJ2-1 TRBV19 few . CASSPTGLLSSEGFF TGTGCCAGTAGTCCCACGGGACTTCTATCCTCGGAAGGGTTCTTC
TRBJ2-5 TRBV7-3 . TRBD2 CASSPNPGRRGFETQYF TGTGCCAGCAGCCCAAACCCAGGCCGGCGGGGGTTCGAGACCCAGTACTTC
TRBJ2-3 TRBV30 . TRBD1 CAWWDRLSTDTQYF TGTGCCTGGTGGGACAGGCTGAGCACAGATACGCAGTATTTT
TRBJ2-7 TRBV11-2 . TRBD2 CASNRGLAGTEQYF TGTGCCAGCAACCGTGGACTAGCGGGTACCGAGCAGTACTTC
TRBJ1-2 TRBV9 . TRBD1 CASTRTGDSRGYTF TGTGCCAGCACCAGAACTGGGGACAGCCGAGGCTACACCTTC
TRBJ1-2 TRBV30 . . CAWSDLTPGYTF TGTGCCTGGAGTGACCTGACACCTGGCTACACCTTC
TRBJ2-7 TRBV2 . . CASSPGQYPYEQYF TGTGCCAGCAGCCCTGGACAGTACCCCTACGAGCAGTACTTC
TRBJ2-1 TRBV7-9 . TRBD2 CASRLAGAENNEQFF TGTGCCAGCCGCCTAGCGGGGGCCGAGAACAATGAGCAGTTCTTC
TRBJ2-2 TRBV7-8 . . CASSPPGLVSGELFF TGTGCCAGCAGCCCGCCAGGTTTAGTTTCCGGGGAGCTGTTTTTT
TRBJ2-5 TRBV4-2 . TRBD2 CASSLQRGQETQYF TGTGCCAGCAGCCTCCAGCGGGGCCAAGAGACCCAGTACTTC